This T cell receptor beta chain was profiled in a study of cytomegalovirus exposure and HLA in healthy donors. Findings and limits, study-wide: While the bulk of TCR sequences proved rare, some public TCRs turned up in many donors. With high specificity and sensitivity, the classifier reportedly diagnosed cytomegalovirus status. Three chains linked to CMV were shown in vitro to be specific for CMV antigens.

TCRdb's table, derived via immunoSEQ multiplex PCR, lists solely in-frame clones and lacks some. This table has over 200,000 clones, around 91% appearing once. Germline CDR1 and CDR2: MNHNY and SVGAGI (reference sequence). The CDR3 has 15 residues. Unmatched junction bases numbered 8, after V lost 6 bases and J lost 2 bases. The donors were members of the validation cohort, which comprised about 130 subjects and was separate from the first cohort of 666 subjects. Remarks on this clone: What it binds is unknown.

The material sequenced was PBMCs. This clonotype was obtained from a woman aged 18-35 years in good health and CMV-seronegative. This chain links TRBV6-6 with TRBJ2-3; 7 bases align to TRBD2. CDR3 region: CASRGTIGTTDTQYF. CDR3 nucleotide sequence: TGTGCCAGCAGAGGGACTATCGGAACCACAGATACGCAGTATTTT.